These 8 T cell receptor beta chains were all obtained from the same sample, sequenced in a study of CXCR3-negative and CXCR3-positive naive CD8 T cells. Study-wide findings and caveats: Compared with CXCR3-negative naive cells, CXCR3-positive naive cells showed more hydrophobic TRB CDR3s.

These receptors have no identified antigens. 5' RACE with UMI labels generated the TRB cDNA libraries. Following a re-call of the 5' RACE reads, TCRdb has one entry per CDR3 protein and lacks DNA. This table holds about 150,000 distinct CDR3 sequences. The sample consisted of naive CXCR3+ CD8+ T cells from blood. Sample subset: CD45RO-CCR7+CD27+CD95- naive CD8+ T cells expressing CXCR3 (TNR3+). The source is a human donor in good health. Some clones in this sample may be carry-over from other donors' samples.

The chain employs TRBV7-9 and TRBJ2-3. The germline CDR1 and CDR2 sequences are SEHNR and FQNEAQ (reference sequence). CDR3 length: 12 residues. The CDR3: CASSQSGDTQYF.

V is TRBV9 and J is TRBJ1-2; no DNA is available, so the TRBD1 call from TCRdb remains unchecked. CDR1 and CDR2 (germline): SGDLS, YYNGEE. The CDR3 has 15 amino acids. The CDR3 protein is CASSLSRDRNYGYTF.

This rearrangement joins TRBV28 to TRBJ2-7; no DNA is available, so the TRBD1 call from TCRdb remains unchecked. Germline CDR1 and CDR2: MDHEN and SYDVKM. The CDR3 extends over 13 amino acids. CDR3 sequence reads: CASDSGDTYEQYF.

The chain uses TRBV29-1 and TRBJ2-7; as DNA is missing, the TRBD2 call by TCRdb cannot be tested. Germline CDR1 reads SQVTM; CDR2 reads ANQGSEA. The CDR3 totals 14 residues. The CDR3 region is CSVEETSGVYEQYF.

The chain couples TRBV5-1 to TRBJ2-1; TCRdb designates TRBD1, a call that cannot be tested without DNA. CDR3 length: 16 amino acids. Germline CDR1 reads SGHRS; CDR2 reads YFSETQ. This chain's CDR3 is CASSLTGTRIDNEQFF.

The V gene is TRBV7-9, the J gene TRBJ1-2. Germline values: CDR1 SEHNR, CDR2 FQNEAQ (reference sequence). CDR3 length: 14 amino acids. The CDR3 sequence: CASSRETTNYGYTF.

The chain is built from TRBV7-9 and TRBJ2-7; with no DNA, the TCRdb D assignment of TRBD2 cannot be verified. The CDR3 is made up of 16 amino acids. Germline CDR1 and CDR2: SEHNR and FQNEAQ (reference sequence). CDR3 protein: CASSLAPPGREYEQYF.

The CDR3 protein is CATSRSASNNEQFF. The chain recombines TRBV15 with TRBJ2-1. Germline values: CDR1 LNHNV, CDR2 YYDKDF (reference sequence). CDR3 length equals 14 residues.